Listed below are T cell receptor beta chains from one sample, sequenced in a study of STAT5B mutations in CD4+ large granular lymphocyte leukemia. The table came from immunoSEQ multiplex PCR; TCRdb's copy has only in-frame clones and leaves some out. This table has some 5,700 clones, around 74% appearing once. The source material was PBMCs. The source is a man at least 80 years old with CD4+ T-cell large granular lymphocyte leukemia. Each CDR3 is given with its conserved first and last residue. The order of the fields is clone size, V gene, D gene, J gene, CDR3 DNA, CDR3 protein. The D gene is left open where the match is weak. Where a row states a size, it is once, few, many or the class of an expanded clone; other rows omit it.

>NA|TRBV27|TRBD1|TRBJ2-1
TGTGCCAGCAGTTTAACAGGGGGATCCTACAATGAGCAGTTCTTC
CASSLTGGSYNEQFF
>NA|TRBV9|NA|TRBJ2-7
TGTGCCAGCAGCGTAGAGGGCAGCCGAGCCTACGAGCAGTACTTC
CASSVEGSRAYEQYF
>NA|TRBV9|TRBD1|TRBJ1-3
TGTGCCAGCAGCGTAGCAGGACAGGGTAATACCATATATTTT
CASSVAGQGNTIYF
>NA|TRBV15|TRBD1|TRBJ1-6
TGTGCCACCAGCAGAGATGGACAGGGGTTGAGGTCCTATAATTCACCCCTCCACTTT
CATSRDGQGLRSYNSPLHF
>NA|TRBV7-3|NA|TRBJ2-3
TGTGCCAGCAGCCCCGGACAGTTCACAGATACGCAGTATTTT
CASSPGQFTDTQYF
>NA|TRBV9|TRBD1|TRBJ1-2
TGTGCCAGCAGCCAAAGGAGAGGGGGGGACAGGGAGAACAACTATGGCTACACCTTC
CASSQRRGGDRENNYGYTF
>NA|TRBV7-2|TRBD1|TRBJ1-1
TGTGCCAGCAGGTCTGAGGAGGGGGCGAGGACTGAAGCTTTCTTT
CASRSEEGARTEAFF
>NA|TRBV4-3|NA|TRBJ1-1
TGCGCCAGCAGCCATAGGGCAGGGGCGAACACTGAAGCTTTCTTT
CASSHRAGANTEAFF
>NA|TRBV7-6|TRBD1|TRBJ2-7
TGTGCCAGCAGCTTATTCCCCGGACAGGGGGCTACTTACGAGCAGTACTTC
CASSLFPGQGATYEQYF
>few|TRBV11-2|NA|TRBJ1-1
TGTGCTAACGAAATCAGAGGCGGGGGGGGAAACACTGAAGCTTTCTTT
CANEIRGGGGNTEAFF
>NA|TRBV9|NA|TRBJ2-3
TGTGCCAGCAGCGTAGGGGCTAGCGACAGCACAGATACGCAGTATTTT
CASSVGASDSTDTQYF